The rows below give T cell receptor beta chains drawn from one sample of a study of blood T cells in healthy people across ages. MiXCR, run by TCRdb on the 5' RACE reads, gives a single entry per CDR3 protein. The sample has just over 1 million distinct CDR3 sequences; under 55% are singletons. The sample consisted of blood. Every receptor here comes from a woman aged 55-69 years in good health. Both conserved end residues are part of each CDR3. The D gene is left open where the match is weak. Clone size is shown for a subset of rows, as once, few, many or a class of expanded clone.

TRBD2 TRBJ2-5 few TRBV12-3/TRBV12-4 CASSPPAGVRETQYF TGTGCCAGCAGTCCGCCAGCGGGAGTTCGAGAGACCCAGTACTTC
NA TRBJ2-7 NA TRBV6-6 CASNVRDGSYEQYF TGTGCCAGCAACGTCCGGGACGGGAGTTACGAGCAGTACTTC
NA TRBJ2-5 NA TRBV18 CASSPPAVRQETQYF TGTGCCAGCTCACCACCGGCGGTCAGGCAAGAGACCCAGTACTTC
TRBD2 TRBJ2-1 NA TRBV29-1 CSVWELAGANNEQFF TGCAGCGTATGGGAGCTAGCGGGAGCGAACAATGAGCAGTTCTTC
NA TRBJ2-7 few TRBV29-1 CSVEDLGSNGGYEQYF TGCAGCGTTGAAGATCTGGGGTCGAATGGGGGGTACGAGCAGTACTTC
TRBD1 TRBJ1-4 NA TRBV27 CASSFHETGNEKLFF TGTGCCAGCAGTTTCCACGAGACAGGGAATGAAAAACTGTTTTTT
TRBD1 TRBJ1-1 NA TRBV5-8 CASSPTGVEGRGLYWTEAFF TGTGCCAGCAGCCCCACGGGGGTCGAAGGCAGGGGGCTTTACTGGACTGAAGCTTTCTTT
NA TRBJ2-7 few TRBV7-9 CASSRPGPYEQYF TGTGCCAGCAGCCGACCCGGACCCTACGAGCAGTACTTC
NA TRBJ2-1 few TRBV9 CASSEGSSAGEQFF TGTGCCAGCAGCGAGGGTTCCTCCGCCGGTGAGCAGTTCTTC
NA TRBJ2-5 NA TRBV7-3 CASSLTLEEQYF TGTGCCAGCAGCTTAACCCTTGAGGAGCAGTACTTC
NA TRBJ1-4 NA TRBV15 CATSRQPTGFTTNEKLFF TGTGCCACCAGCAGGCAACCGACAGGCTTCACAACTAATGAAAAACTGTTTTTT
NA TRBJ2-1 NA TRBV6-4 CASSAPPFARADEQFF TGTGCCAGCAGTGCTCCTCCCTTTGCCAGGGCTGATGAGCAGTTCTTC
NA TRBJ2-4 NA TRBV27 CASTGRGLENIRYF TGTGCCAGCACGGGGAGGGGGCTGGAAAACATTCGGTACTTC
NA TRBJ2-7 once TRBV7-9 CASSLDEYPYEQYF TGTGCCAGCAGCTTAGACGAGTATCCCTACGAGCAGTACTTC
NA TRBJ1-5 NA TRBV27 CASSPGSINQPQHF TGTGCCAGCAGTCCCGGGTCAATCAATCAGCCCCAGCATTTT
TRBD1 TRBJ2-7 NA TRBV5-1 CACSLKGQGISEQYF TGCGCCTGCAGCTTGAAAGGACAGGGGATCTCTGAGCAGTACTTC
TRBD2 TRBJ2-7 few TRBV20-1 CSAETSGRTYEQYF TGCAGTGCCGAAACTAGCGGCCGAACCTACGAGCAGTACTTC
NA TRBJ2-7 NA TRBV5-5 CASSFLGGDGSYEQYF TGTGCCAGCAGCTTCTTGGGGGGAGATGGCTCCTACGAGCAGTACTTC
NA TRBJ1-2 NA TRBV20-1 CSAPLRAGLTNYGYTF TGCAGTGCTCCACTAAGGGCGGGACTCACGAACTATGGCTACACCTTC
NA TRBJ2-3 few TRBV24-1 CATSDPGFSGDTQYF TGTGCCACCAGTGATCCGGGTTTCAGCGGAGATACGCAGTATTTT
TRBD1 TRBJ2-7 NA TRBV12-3/TRBV12-4 CASSPSGQGDEQYF TGTGCCAGCAGTCCGTCCGGACAGGGAGACGAGCAGTACTTC
TRBD1 TRBJ1-5 NA TRBV29-1 CSVGQGAGNQPQHF TGCAGCGTTGGCCAGGGGGCGGGGAATCAGCCCCAGCATTTT
TRBD1 TRBJ1-2 once TRBV4-2 CASSPFRGQSGYTF TGTGCCAGCAGCCCATTCAGGGGGCAGAGTGGCTACACCTTC
TRBD2 TRBJ2-1 few TRBV20-1 CSARSASGSNEQFF TGCAGTGCTAGGTCGGCTAGCGGGAGCAATGAGCAGTTCTTC
TRBD1 TRBJ2-7 few TRBV6-5 CASSYVHGTGDHEQYF TGTGCCAGCAGTTATGTTCATGGGACAGGTGACCACGAGCAGTACTTC
TRBD1 TRBJ2-7 NA TRBV29-1 CSVQGASTYEQYF TGCAGCGTTCAGGGGGCCTCAACCTACGAGCAGTACTTC
NA TRBJ2-7 few TRBV5-6 CASSLGQGIDDEQYF TGTGCCAGCAGCTTGGGGCAGGGTATAGATGACGAGCAGTACTTC
NA TRBJ2-3 many TRBV7-7 CASSLTPTTDTQYF TGTGCCAGCAGCTTAACTCCGACGACAGATACGCAGTATTTT
NA TRBJ1-1 NA TRBV7-2 CASSRTSPNTEAFF TGTGCCAGCAGCCGGACATCACCGAACACTGAAGCTTTCTTT
NA TRBJ2-5 NA TRBV7-9 CASSLEGSPAKKTQYF TGTGCCAGCAGCTTAGAAGGGTCCCCAGCGAAGAAGACCCAGTACTTC
NA TRBJ2-7 few TRBV20-1 CSARPRQLIYEQYF TGCAGTGCTAGACCTAGACAGCTAATCTACGAGCAGTACTTC